This T cell receptor beta chain was identified in a study of blood T cell repertoires in COVID-19. Study details: Italy, Spain and the United States were the sources of the convalescent and acute COVID-19 samples.

Produced via immunoSEQ multiplex PCR; TCRdb's table is partial and in-frame only. The sample holds about 76,000 clones, 70% to 90% seen once. This CDR3 contains 13 residues. V lost 6 bases and J lost 1, with 9 bases in between. In the case of this clone: This specimen includes other DNA sequences encoding the same CDR3.

This receptor was obtained from a man in his fifties or sixties with COVID-19, enrolled during active disease. The sequencing sample was made of peripheral blood. V is TRBV12-3 or TRBV12-4 and J is TRBJ1-2; a possible D gene is TRBD1 (6 bases). The DNA of the CDR3 is TGTGCCAGCAGCCTAGGGGGTAACTATGGCTACACCTTC. The encoded protein is CASSLGGNYGYTF.